The 5 T cell receptor beta chains in this list originate from one sample, sequenced in a study of T cell changes during pregnancy in multiple sclerosis. Repertoires were generated with immunoSEQ multiplex PCR, while TCRdb's copy carries only in-frame clones and drops some. The data hold 60,000 to 70,000 clones, with 75% to 95% observed a single time. Sequenced material: peripheral blood, taken in the third trimester of pregnancy. The receptors here all came from a female donor in good health, enrolled as a control in a pregnancy study.

V usage is TRBV5-6 and J usage is TRBJ1-3; D perhaps matches TRBD1 (5 bases). The ends were cut back, 1 base at V and 1 base at J, with 18 bases in the middle. This CDR3 contains 18 residues. Germline CDR1 reads SGHDT; CDR2 reads YYEEEE. In DNA, the CDR3 is TGTGCCAGCAGCTTGTTATACCGTCAGGACACTTCTGGAAACACCATATATTTT. It specifies CASSLLYRQDTSGNTIYF.

CDR3 in DNA: TGTGCCAGCACCTCCCTTACCGGGTCGAACAATGAGCAGTTCTTC. Amino acid sequence: CASTSLTGSNNEQFF. V gene TRBV6-5 combines with J gene TRBJ2-1; D gene ambiguous. The CDR3 contains 15 residues. V gave up 7 bases and J gave up 5 bases, with 18 bases separating them. From germline, CDR1 is MNHEY and CDR2 SVGAGI.

The V call is TRBV5-4, the J call TRBJ2-3; possibly TRBD2 for D (5 bases). The CDR3 spans 14 residues. Looked up from germline, CDR1 is SGHNT and CDR2 is YYREEE (reference sequence). Trimming shortened V by 4 bases and J by 4 bases, and 13 bases separated the two germline ends. CDR3 bases: TGTGCCAGCAGCGCCTTGGGAGCTGCAGATACGCAGTATTTT. It encodes CASSALGAADTQYF.

V gene TRBV9 combines with J gene TRBJ2-1; 10 nucleotides agree with TRBD2. The CDR3 has 15 residues. Germline V CDR1 and CDR2: SGDLS, YYNGEE. V shed 1 base and J 6 bases; nucleotides not matched to a gene: 4. CDR3 residues: CASSVSSGSPNEQFF. The CDR3, as DNA: TGTGCCAGCAGCGTATCTAGCGGGAGCCCCAATGAGCAGTTCTTC.

V and J are TRBV5-4 and TRBJ1-2, with a possible D match to TRBD1 (6 bases). The V gene lost 0 bases and the J gene lost 2 bases, with 11 bases spanning the gap. There are 15 residues in the CDR3. Germline values: CDR1 SGHNT, CDR2 YYREEE (reference sequence). CDR3 in DNA: TGTGCCAGCAGCTTGGTGGGCGGACAGAACTATGGCTACACCTTC. This gives the protein CASSLVGGQNYGYTF.